The source of this T cell receptor (beta chain) is a study of T cells expressing NK-cell markers. Study background: Investigators obtained TCR beta repertoires from sorted CD3+CD56+NKG2C+, CD3+CD56+NKG2C- and CD3+CD56-NKG2C+ T cells. Sequenced donors, eight in total, included seven who were HCMV-seropositive and one who was seronegative.

On this clonotype: What it binds is not known.

TCRdb re-called the 5' RACE reads; every CDR3 protein appears as one record, without DNA. This sample's table reports about 150,000 distinct CDR3 sequences. Study results and caveats: Expanded NKG2C+ T cell clones were not confirmed as HCMV-specific. NKG2C+ dominant clonotypes from 6 or 7 donors made up roughly 1.0-7.5% of CD8+ T cells.

CDR1 is SGHTA, CDR2 FQGNSA, per germline. The CDR3 extends over 18 amino acids. The chain uses TRBV7-2 and TRBJ1-2. This clonotype was sampled from a woman aged 45-60 years in good health. Sequencing input: blood T cells: a sorted CD56 or NKG2C T cell subset, CD4+ or CD8+ T cells, or bulk PBMC T cells (not recorded which). CDR3: CASSHLDDGHYPNYGYTF.